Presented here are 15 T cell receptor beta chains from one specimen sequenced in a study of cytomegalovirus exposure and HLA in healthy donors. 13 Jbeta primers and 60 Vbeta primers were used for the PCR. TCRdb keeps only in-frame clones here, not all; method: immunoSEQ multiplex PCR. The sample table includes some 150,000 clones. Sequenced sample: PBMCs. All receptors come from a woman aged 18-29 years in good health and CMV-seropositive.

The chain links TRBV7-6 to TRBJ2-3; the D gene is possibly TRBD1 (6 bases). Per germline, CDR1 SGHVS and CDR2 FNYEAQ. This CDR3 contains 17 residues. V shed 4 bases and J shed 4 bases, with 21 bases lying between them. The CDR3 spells CASSSVVTGTWADTQYF. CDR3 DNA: TGTGCCAGCAGCTCCGTGGTCACCGGGACATGGGCAGATACGCAGTATTTT.

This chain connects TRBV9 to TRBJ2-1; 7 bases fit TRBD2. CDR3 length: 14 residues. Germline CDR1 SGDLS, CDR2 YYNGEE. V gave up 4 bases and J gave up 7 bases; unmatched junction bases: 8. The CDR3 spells CASSPLSGENEQFF. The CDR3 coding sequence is TGTGCCAGCAGCCCGTTGAGCGGGGAGAATGAGCAGTTCTTC.

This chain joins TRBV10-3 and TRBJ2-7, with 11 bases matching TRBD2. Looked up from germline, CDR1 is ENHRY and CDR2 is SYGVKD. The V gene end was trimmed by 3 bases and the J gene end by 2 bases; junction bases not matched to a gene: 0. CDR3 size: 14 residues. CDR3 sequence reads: CAISELAGAYEQYF. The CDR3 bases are TGTGCCATCAGTGAACTAGCGGGGGCCTACGAGCAGTACTTC.

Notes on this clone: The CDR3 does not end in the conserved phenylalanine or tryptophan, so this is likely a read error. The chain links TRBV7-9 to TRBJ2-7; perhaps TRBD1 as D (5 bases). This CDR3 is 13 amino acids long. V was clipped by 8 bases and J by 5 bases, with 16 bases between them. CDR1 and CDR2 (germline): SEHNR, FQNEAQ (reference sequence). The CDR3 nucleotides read TGTGCCAGCGCTTTAGGACAAGGTAACGAGCAGTACTCC. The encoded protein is CASALGQGNEQYS.

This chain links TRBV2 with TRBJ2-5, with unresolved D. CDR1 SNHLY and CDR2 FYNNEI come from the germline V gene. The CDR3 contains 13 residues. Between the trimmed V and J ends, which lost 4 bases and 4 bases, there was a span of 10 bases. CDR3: CASSVNSRETQYF. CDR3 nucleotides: TGTGCCAGCAGTGTCAACTCTAGAGAGACCCAGTACTTC.

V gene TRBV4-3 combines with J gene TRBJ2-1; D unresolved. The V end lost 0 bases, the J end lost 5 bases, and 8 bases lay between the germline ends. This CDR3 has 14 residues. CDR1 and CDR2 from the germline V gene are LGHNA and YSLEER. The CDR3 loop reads CASSQESLHNEQFF. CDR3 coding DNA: TGCGCCAGCAGCCAAGAGAGCCTACACAATGAGCAGTTCTTC.

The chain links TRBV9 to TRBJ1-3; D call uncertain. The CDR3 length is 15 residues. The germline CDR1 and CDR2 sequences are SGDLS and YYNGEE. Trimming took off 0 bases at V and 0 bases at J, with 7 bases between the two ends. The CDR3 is CASSVGYSSGNTIYF. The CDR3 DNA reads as TGTGCCAGCAGCGTAGGGTACTCCTCTGGAAACACCATATATTTT.

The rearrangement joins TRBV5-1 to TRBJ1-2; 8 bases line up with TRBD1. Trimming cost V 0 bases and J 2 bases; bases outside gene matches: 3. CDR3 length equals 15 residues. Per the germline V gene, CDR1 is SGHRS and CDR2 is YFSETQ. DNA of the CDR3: TGCGCCAGCAGCTTGGCCCAGGGGGCCAACTATGGCTACACCTTC. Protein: CASSLAQGANYGYTF.

CDR3 amino acids: CASSRSGTSGYNEQFF. CDR3 bases: TGCGCCAGCAGCCGCTCTGGGACTAGCGGGTACAATGAGCAGTTCTTC. The chain combines TRBV5-1 with TRBJ2-1; TRBD2 matches 12 bases. The CDR3 sequence is 16 residues long. Germline V CDR1 and CDR2: SGHRS, YFSETQ. V was pared by 4 bases and J by 4 bases, with 6 bases of the junction left unmatched.

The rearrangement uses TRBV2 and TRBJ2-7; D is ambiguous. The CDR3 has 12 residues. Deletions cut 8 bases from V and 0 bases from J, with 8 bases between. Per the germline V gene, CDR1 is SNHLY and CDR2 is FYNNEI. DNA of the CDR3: TGTGCCAGCTGTCCGTCCTCCTACGAGCAGTACTTC. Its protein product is CASCPSSYEQYF.

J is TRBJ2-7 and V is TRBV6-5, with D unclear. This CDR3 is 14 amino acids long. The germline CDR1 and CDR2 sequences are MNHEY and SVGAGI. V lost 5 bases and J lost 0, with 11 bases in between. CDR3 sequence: CASSPSLSSYEQYF. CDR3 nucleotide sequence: TGTGCCAGCAGTCCCTCACTAAGCTCCTACGAGCAGTACTTC.

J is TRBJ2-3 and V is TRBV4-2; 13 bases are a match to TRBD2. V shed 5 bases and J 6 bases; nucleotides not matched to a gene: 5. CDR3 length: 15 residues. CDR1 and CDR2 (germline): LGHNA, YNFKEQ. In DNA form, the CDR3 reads TGTGCCAGCAGCTTACTAGCGGGGGGGCCGGATACGCAGTATTTT. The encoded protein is CASSLLAGGPDTQYF.

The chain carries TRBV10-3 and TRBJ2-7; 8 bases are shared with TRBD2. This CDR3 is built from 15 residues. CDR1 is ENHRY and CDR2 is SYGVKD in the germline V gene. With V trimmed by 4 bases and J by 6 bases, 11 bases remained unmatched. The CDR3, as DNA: TGTGCCATCAGTGTCTACCGGACTAGCACCCCCGAGCAGTACTTC. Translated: CAISVYRTSTPEQYF.

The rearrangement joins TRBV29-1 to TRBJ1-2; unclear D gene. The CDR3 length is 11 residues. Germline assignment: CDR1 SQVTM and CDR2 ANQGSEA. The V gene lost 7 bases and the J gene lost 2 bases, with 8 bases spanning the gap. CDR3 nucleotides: TGCAGCGCCACAGAGAACTATGGCTACACCTTC. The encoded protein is CSATENYGYTF.

CDR3 sequence: CASSMETALGGYTF. CDR3 nucleotide sequence: TGTGCCAGTAGTATGGAGACAGCCTTGGGCGGCTACACCTTC. The chain joins TRBV19 to TRBJ1-2; D perhaps matches TRBD1 (5 bases). CDR3 length: 14 amino acids. The V and J ends lost 3 bases and 8 bases respectively, with 16 bases between them. Germline V lookup: CDR1 LNHDA, CDR2 SQIVND (reference sequence).